Below, 10 T cell receptor beta chains from the same sample are listed, as sequenced in a study of blood T cell repertoires in COVID-19 (dated by TCRdb to 2020 to 2022). The library was made by the immunoSEQ multiplex PCR assay. TCRdb retrieved this table from immuneACCESS and kept in-frame rearrangements only. Not all clones are present; in checked studies, unresolved V genes account for under half, and no reason is known for the remainder. The sample table contains approximately 280,000 clones; only one count was recorded for roughly 85% of them. About 5.1% of the sample is held by the ten biggest clonotypes. Sequencing input: peripheral blood. The receptors come from a man aged 45-65 years with active or convalescent COVID-19.

The table lists this clone with a few counts. V is TRBV9 and J is TRBJ1-1; D unresolved. Per germline, CDR1 SGDLS and CDR2 YYNGEE. This CDR3 spans 12 amino acids. Deletions cut 3 bases from V and 7 bases from J, with 10 bases between. This CDR3 reads CASSASSDEAFF. The CDR3 DNA reads TGTGCCAGCAGCGCCTCGTCAGATGAAGCTTTCTTT. The full variable domain, with the rest looked up from reference TRBV9 and TRBJ1-1, is DSGVTQTPKHLITATGQRVTLRCSPRSGDLSVYWYQQSLDQGLQFLIQYYNGEERAKGNILERFSAQQFPDLHSELNLSSLELGDSALYFCASSASSDEAFFGQGTRLTVV.

This rearrangement joins TRBV29-1 to TRBJ1-1; 7 bases map to TRBD1. Germline V gene sequence: CDR1 SQVTM, CDR2 ANQGSEA. V shed 4 bases and J 1 base; nucleotides not matched to a gene: 3. The CDR3 totals 13 residues. Here the CDR3 reads CSVAGGTNTEAFF. The CDR3 coding sequence is TGCAGCGTTGCAGGGGGAACGAACACTGAAGCTTTCTTT.

The chain is built from TRBV7-8 and TRBJ1-4, with D maybe TRBD1 (5 bases). The CDR3 sequence is 15 residues long. Deletions cut 5 bases from V and 3 bases from J, with 13 bases between. From germline, CDR1 is SGHVS and CDR2 FQNEAQ. Written as DNA, the CDR3 is TGTGCCAGCAGCCCGGGGGAGCGGTCTAATGAAAAACTGTTTTTT. It is translated as CASSPGERSNEKLFF.

This CDR3 reads CAWSTTGSGYTF. The CDR3 nucleotides read TGTGCCTGGAGTACTACAGGGTCTGGCTACACCTTC. V gene TRBV30 combines with J gene TRBJ1-2, with a weak D call TRBD1 (6 bases). From germline, CDR1 is GTSNPN and CDR2 SVGIG (reference sequence). The CDR3 totals 12 residues. The V end was cut by 2 bases, the J end by 7 bases, with 11 bases between.

The chain has TRBV14 and TRBJ1-2, with D tentatively TRBD1 (6 bases). V was trimmed by 4 bases and J by 6 bases, leaving 15 bases between them. The CDR3 totals 14 residues. Germline loops: CDR1 SGHDN, CDR2 FVKESK. The CDR3 DNA is TGTGCCAGCAGCCCCTGGGGGGGGGCGCATGGCTACACCTTC. It codes for CASSPWGGAHGYTF.

The V gene is TRBV6-2 or TRBV6-3, the J gene TRBJ1-6; TRBD1 agrees at 8 bases. V shed 0 bases, J shed 10 bases, and the junction held 5 bases outside the gene matches. The CDR3 runs to 15 residues. Germline V CDR1 and CDR2: MNHEY, SVGEGT. This chain's CDR3 is CASSYSTGVASPLHF. DNA for the CDR3: TGTGCCAGCAGTTACTCGACAGGGGTCGCATCACCCCTCCACTTT.

The rearrangement links TRBV5-1 to TRBJ2-1; 9 positions agree with TRBD2. Germline-derived CDR1 and CDR2 are SGHRS and YFSETQ. J was trimmed by 10 bases and V by 4 bases; bases with no gene match: 9. The CDR3 covers 14 residues. In DNA form, the CDR3 reads TGCGCCAGCAGCCCTTTAGCGGGAGAAGGGGAGCAGTTCTTC. This encodes CASSPLAGEGEQFF.

The chain employs TRBV4-1 and TRBJ2-2, with TRBD1 matching 7 bases. After removal of 6 bases from V and 4 bases from J, the junction contained 8 bases not matched to a gene. The CDR3 has 15 residues. Germline CDR1 is MGHRA and CDR2 is YSYEKL. CDR3 coding DNA: TGCGCCAGCAGTCATCCGGGACAGTCCACCGGGGAGCTGTTTTTT. This sequence encodes CASSHPGQSTGELFF.

This sequence joins TRBV5-1 and TRBJ2-3; D unresolved. Germline V gives CDR1 SGHRS, CDR2 YFSETQ. The CDR3 consists of 13 residues. V lost 1 base and J 4 bases, leaving 7 bases between the germline ends. CDR3 protein: CASSLWASDTQYF. The CDR3 DNA follows: TGCGCCAGCAGCTTGTGGGCTTCAGATACGCAGTATTTT.

The chain uses TRBV7-9 and TRBJ1-1; 7 bases map to TRBD1. The ends lost 8 bases at V and 5 bases at J; junction bases unmatched: 20. The length of the CDR3 is 17 residues. Germline V gives CDR1 SEHNR, CDR2 FQNEAQ (reference sequence). CDR3 region: CASSGRWTGGLRTEAFF. CDR3 DNA: TGTGCCAGCTCCGGGAGATGGACAGGTGGGCTTCGAACTGAAGCTTTCTTT.